This record concerns one T cell receptor beta chain sequence. As yet, its antigen is unknown. This may be a read error, as it is one base from a much larger clone. The source of the sample is a study of CD8+CD57+ T cells in acquired aplastic anemia. Study overall: Sorted CD4+ and CD8+ cell DNA averaged around 3 ug. Approximately 11 million reads, on average, were obtained for CD4+ cells from healthy donors.

Notes on the study in general: Levels of CD8+ Simpson's diversity were not significantly distinct in patients versus controls.

Using genomic DNA as the template, TCR beta VDJ and CDR3 profiling was carried out. MiXCR, applied by TCRdb to the reads, yields one record per CDR3 protein. The sample lists around 140,000 distinct CDR3 sequences; 41% were seen once. Germline V gene sequence: CDR1 SGHRS, CDR2 YFSETQ. This CDR3 comprises 14 residues. Sequenced input: sorted CD4+, CD8+, or CD8+CD57+ T cells (not recorded which) from PBMCs. This TCR came from a human donor in good health, serving as a control. The V and J genes are TRBV5-1 and TRBJ1-1; maybe TRBD1 (5 bases). For the CDR3, the DNA is TGCGCCAGAAGCTTGGATGGGGGGAACACTGAAGCTTTCTTT. This gives the protein CARSLDGGNTEAFF.